This T cell receptor beta chain was recorded in a study of blood T cell repertoires in COVID-19. Study overall: Some COVID-19 samples were acute and others convalescent; all came from the United States, Italy and Spain. Sources were T cells, B-cell-depleted T cells, or PBMCs; the material itself was cDNA or gDNA.

In the original workflow: Amplification of reference gene primers was used by the study to estimate nucleated cell counts. The method was immunoSEQ multiplex PCR; TCRdb's version includes in-frame clones alone and lacks a portion of them. V and J calls and clone size are as listed in that table; D and trimming were resolved from the DNA. The data contain around 270,000 clones, about 90% of them singletons. The table lists this clone with a count of one. The CDR3 sequence is 16 residues long. The ends lost 2 bases at V and 4 bases at J; junction bases unmatched: 8. CDR1 is SGHTA, CDR2 FQGNSA, per germline.

The receptor was isolated from a woman between 50 and 59 years old with acute or convalescent COVID-19. The sequenced sample consisted of peripheral blood. This chain links TRBV7-2 with TRBJ2-7; 10 nucleotides match TRBD2. For the CDR3, the DNA is TGTGCCAGCAGCTTAAAGCGGGAGGGCACTGCATACGAGCAGTACTTC. This encodes CASSLKREGTAYEQYF.